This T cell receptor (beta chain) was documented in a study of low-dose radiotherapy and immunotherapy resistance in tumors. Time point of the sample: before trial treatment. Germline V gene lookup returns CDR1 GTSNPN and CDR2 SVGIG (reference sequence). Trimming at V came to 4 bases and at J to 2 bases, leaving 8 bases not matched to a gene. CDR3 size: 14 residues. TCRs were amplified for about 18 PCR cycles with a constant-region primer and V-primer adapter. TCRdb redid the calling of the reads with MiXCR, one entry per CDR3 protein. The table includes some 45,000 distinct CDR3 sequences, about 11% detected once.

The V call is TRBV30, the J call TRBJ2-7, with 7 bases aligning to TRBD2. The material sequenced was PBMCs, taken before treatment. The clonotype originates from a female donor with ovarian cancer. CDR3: CAWTQGGVTYEQYF. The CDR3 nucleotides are TGTGCCTGGACCCAGGGAGGGGTAACCTACGAGCAGTACTTC.